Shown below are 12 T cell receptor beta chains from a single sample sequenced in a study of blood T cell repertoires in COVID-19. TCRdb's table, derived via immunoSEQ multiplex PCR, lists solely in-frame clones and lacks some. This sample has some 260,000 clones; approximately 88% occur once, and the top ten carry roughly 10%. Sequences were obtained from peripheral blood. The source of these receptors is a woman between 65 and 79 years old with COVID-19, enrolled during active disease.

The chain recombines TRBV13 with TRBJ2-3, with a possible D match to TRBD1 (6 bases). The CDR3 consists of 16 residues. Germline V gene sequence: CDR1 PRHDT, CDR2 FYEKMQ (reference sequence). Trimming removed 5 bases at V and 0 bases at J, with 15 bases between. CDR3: CASSRRTVSSTDTQYF. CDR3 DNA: TGTGCCAGCAGCCGCCGGACAGTCTCTAGCACAGATACGCAGTATTTT.

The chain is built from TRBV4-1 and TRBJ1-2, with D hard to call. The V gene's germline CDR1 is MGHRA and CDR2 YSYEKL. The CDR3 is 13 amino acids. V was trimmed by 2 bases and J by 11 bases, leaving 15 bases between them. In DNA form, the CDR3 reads TGCGCCAGCAGCCAATTTATTGAGGCACGGTACACCTTC. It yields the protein CASSQFIEARYTF.

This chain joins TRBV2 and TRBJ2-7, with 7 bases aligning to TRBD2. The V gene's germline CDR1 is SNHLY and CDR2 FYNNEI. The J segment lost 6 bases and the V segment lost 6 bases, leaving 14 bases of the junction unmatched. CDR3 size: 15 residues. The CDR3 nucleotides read TGTGCCAGCAGGGGAAGCGGGGCCATCTCTGGCGAGCAGTACTTC. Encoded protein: CASRGSGAISGEQYF.

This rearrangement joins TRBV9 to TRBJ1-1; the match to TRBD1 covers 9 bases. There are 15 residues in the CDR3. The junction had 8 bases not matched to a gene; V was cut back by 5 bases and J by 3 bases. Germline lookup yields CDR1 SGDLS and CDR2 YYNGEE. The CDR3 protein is CASRTGTGLYTEAFF. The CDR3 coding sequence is TGTGCCAGCAGAACCGGGACAGGGTTGTACACTGAAGCTTTCTTT.

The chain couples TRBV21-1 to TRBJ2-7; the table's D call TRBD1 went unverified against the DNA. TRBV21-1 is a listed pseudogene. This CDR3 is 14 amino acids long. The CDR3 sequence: CASILGDISYEQYF. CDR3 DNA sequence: TGTGCCAGCATCCTAGGGGACATCTCCTACGAGCAGTACTTC.

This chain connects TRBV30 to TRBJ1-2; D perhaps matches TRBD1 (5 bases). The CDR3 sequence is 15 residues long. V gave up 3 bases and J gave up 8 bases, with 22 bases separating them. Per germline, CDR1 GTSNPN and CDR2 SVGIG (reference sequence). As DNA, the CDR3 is TGTGCCTGGAGAGGCGAATTTAGGAGGGGAAACGGCTACACCTTC. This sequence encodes CAWRGEFRRGNGYTF.

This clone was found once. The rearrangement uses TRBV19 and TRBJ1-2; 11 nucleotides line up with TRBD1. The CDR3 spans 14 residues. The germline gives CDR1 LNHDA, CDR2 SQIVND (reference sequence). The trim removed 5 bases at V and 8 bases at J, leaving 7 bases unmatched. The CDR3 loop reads CASSPGQGAQGYTF. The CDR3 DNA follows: TGTGCCAGTAGTCCAGGACAGGGGGCGCAAGGCTACACCTTC.

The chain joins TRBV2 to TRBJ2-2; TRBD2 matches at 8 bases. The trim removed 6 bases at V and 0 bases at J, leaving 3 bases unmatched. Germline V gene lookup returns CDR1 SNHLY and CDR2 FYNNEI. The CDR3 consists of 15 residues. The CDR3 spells CASSGGLANTGELFF. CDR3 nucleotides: TGTGCCAGCAGCGGGGGACTAGCGAACACCGGGGAGCTGTTTTTT.

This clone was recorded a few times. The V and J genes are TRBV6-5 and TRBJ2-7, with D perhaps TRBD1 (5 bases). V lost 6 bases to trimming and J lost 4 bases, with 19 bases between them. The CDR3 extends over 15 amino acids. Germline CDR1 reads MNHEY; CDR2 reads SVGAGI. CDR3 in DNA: TGTGCCAGCAGGAAAGCAGGGCCAGGAGTGTACGAGCAGTACTTC. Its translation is CASRKAGPGVYEQYF.

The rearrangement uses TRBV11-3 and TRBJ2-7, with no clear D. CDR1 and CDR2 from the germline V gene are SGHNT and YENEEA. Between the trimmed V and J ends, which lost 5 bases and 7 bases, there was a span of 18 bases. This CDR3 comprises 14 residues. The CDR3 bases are TGTGCCAGCAGCCTAAGTCTTTTTACGGTGGAGCAGTACTTC. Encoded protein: CASSLSLFTVEQYF.

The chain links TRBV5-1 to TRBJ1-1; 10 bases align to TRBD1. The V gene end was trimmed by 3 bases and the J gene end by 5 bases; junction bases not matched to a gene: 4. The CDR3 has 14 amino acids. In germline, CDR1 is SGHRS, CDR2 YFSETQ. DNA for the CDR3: TGCGCCAGCAGCTCAGGGACAGGGGAAACTGAAGCTTTCTTT. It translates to CASSSGTGETEAFF.

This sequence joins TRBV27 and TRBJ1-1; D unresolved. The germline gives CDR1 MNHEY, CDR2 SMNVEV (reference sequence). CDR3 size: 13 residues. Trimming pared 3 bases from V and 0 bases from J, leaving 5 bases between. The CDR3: CASSFSVNTEAFF. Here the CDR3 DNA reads TGTGCCAGCAGTTTCTCCGTGAACACTGAAGCTTTCTTT.